The rows below give T cell receptor beta chains drawn from one sample of a study of type 1 and type 2 diabetes patients. In TCRdb, the multiplex PCR reads were re-called with MiXCR into one record per CDR3 protein. The profile shows some 250,000 distinct CDR3 sequences, roughly 50% of them singletons. The material sequenced was peripheral blood mononuclear cells (PBMCs). These receptor sequences come from a man aged 18-30 years with type 2 diabetes. The CDR3 runs from the conserved cysteine through the conserved F or W. D genes are given only for firm matches. Expanded clones are given a class, and other clones once, few, many or no size at all.

D,size,J,V,DNA,CDR3
-,once,TRBJ2-1,TRBV29-1,TGCAGCGTCCGAACGATCAATGAGCAGTTCTTC,CSVRTINEQFF
TRBD1,-,TRBJ1-1,TRBV28,TGTGCCAGCACGAGACAGGGGCTTAATGCTTGGACTGAAGCTTTCTTT,CASTRQGLNAWTEAFF
-,-,TRBJ1-1,TRBV25-1,TGTGCCAGCAGTTGGGGGGGGACTGAAGCTTTCTTT,CASSWGGTEAFF
-,few,TRBJ1-6,TRBV19,TGTGCCAGTAGTATAGATTTAGGCCAGAGGACCCTCCACTTT,CASSIDLGQRTLHF
-,-,TRBJ2-5,TRBV20-1,TGCAGTGCTCCCGTCGTGGCAGGGCCAGGGGAGACCCAGTACTTC,CSAPVVAGPGETQYF
-,few,TRBJ2-7,TRBV4-2,TGTGCCAGCAGCCAAGTGGGGGGTGGCGGGGAGCAGTACTTC,CASSQVGGGGEQYF
-,-,TRBJ2-2,TRBV11-2,TGTGCCAGCAGCATGGGACGCCCGGTCCCCCCCGGGGAGCTGTTTTTT,CASSMGRPVPPGELFF
TRBD2,few,TRBJ2-7,TRBV12-3/TRBV12-4,TGTGCCAGCTTGGCGGGAGTCGGCTACGAGCAGTACTTC,CASLAGVGYEQYF
-,many,TRBJ2-5,TRBV2,TGTGCCAGCAGTGAAAGGTCAGGCAAAGAGACCCAGTACTTC,CASSERSGKETQYF
-,many,TRBJ1-4,TRBV7-3,TGTGCCAGCAGCTTAATAGTTACTGGGGCGTTGCTTAATGAAAAACTGTTTTTT,CASSLIVTGALLNEKLFF
-,-,TRBJ2-1,TRBV6-4,TGTGCCAGCAGTGACGGGGTCTCGGGAAATGAGCAGTTCTTC,CASSDGVSGNEQFF
-,few,TRBJ1-1,TRBV30,TGTGCCTGGAGTGTAAATACCTGGAACACTGAAGCTTTCTTT,CAWSVNTWNTEAFF
TRBD2,-,TRBJ2-3,TRBV20-1,TGCAGTGCTGGATCGGGACTAGCGGAAAGCACAGATACGCAGTATTTT,CSAGSGLAESTDTQYF
-,-,TRBJ2-7,TRBV12-3/TRBV12-4,TGTGCCAGCAGTTTATTCCGGGACGACTCCTACGAGCAGTACTTC,CASSLFRDDSYEQYF
-,-,TRBJ2-1,TRBV15,TGTGCCACCAGCAGAGCTAGCGTGCACAATGAGCAGTTCTTC,CATSRASVHNEQFF
TRBD2,-,TRBJ2-1,TRBV30,TGTGCCTGGAGCGTACTTAGCGGGATGAGCTCCTACAATGAGCAGTTCTTC,CAWSVLSGMSSYNEQFF
-,-,TRBJ1-4,TRBV27,TGTGCCAGCAGTTACCGGGACTCCAGAAATGAAAAACTGTTTTTT,CASSYRDSRNEKLFF
TRBD2,once,TRBJ2-5,TRBV7-2,TGTGCCAGCAGCCAAGCCGGACTAGCGGGAGACGGAGAGACCCAGTACTTC,CASSQAGLAGDGETQYF
TRBD1,-,TRBJ2-7,TRBV6-5,TGTGCCAGCAGCTCCCTCGGGACAGGGGCTTACGAGCAGTACTTC,CASSSLGTGAYEQYF
TRBD2,-,TRBJ2-7,TRBV2,TGTGCCAGCAGTGAAAGACTAGCGGTCTACGAGCAGTACTTC,CASSERLAVYEQYF
-,-,TRBJ1-2,TRBV5-1,TGTGCCAGCAGCTTAGAAGGGGATGGCTACACCTTC,CASSLEGDGYTF
-,-,TRBJ1-5,TRBV6-5,TGTGCCAGCACCCCCTCGGCAGAAAACAATCAGCCCCAGCATTTT,CASTPSAENNQPQHF
TRBD1,-,TRBJ1-2,TRBV11-3,TGTGCCAGCAGCTTATCACAGCCGGGACAGGGGGATGGCTACACCTTC,CASSLSQPGQGDGYTF
-,-,TRBJ1-2,TRBV4-2,TGTGCCAGCAGCCAAGATCCACGGCCTAACTATGGCTACACCTTC,CASSQDPRPNYGYTF
-,-,TRBJ2-2,TRBV27,TGTGCCAGCGGGAATACCAACACCGGGGAGCTGTTTTTT,CASGNTNTGELFF
TRBD1,-,TRBJ2-3,TRBV2,TGTGCCAGCTCACCACTTCGTGTCCGGGACAGGGTCACAGATACGCAGTATTTT,CASSPLRVRDRVTDTQYF
-,-,TRBJ2-3,TRBV10-3,TGTGCCATCAGTGAGTTTGTCACAGATACGCAGTATTTT,CAISEFVTDTQYF
TRBD1,once,TRBJ2-7,TRBV19,TGTGCCAGTAGTAACCGAGAGGGACAGGGAATCTACGAGCAGTACTTC,CASSNREGQGIYEQYF
-,-,TRBJ2-7,TRBV14,TGTGCCAGCAGCCAGGCCTCGAGTAGGTTCTACGAGCAGTACTTC,CASSQASSRFYEQYF
-,-,TRBJ1-1,TRBV15,TGTGCCACCAGCAGAGACACAGGGATGAACACTGAAGCTTTCTTT,CATSRDTGMNTEAFF
-,-,TRBJ1-1,TRBV5-1,TGCGCCAGCATGGGCATGAACACTGAAGCTTTCTTT,CASMGMNTEAFF
-,-,TRBJ2-1,TRBV28,TGTGCCAGCAGTCCATACAGGTTTGCTTACAATGAGCAGTTCTTC,CASSPYRFAYNEQFF
-,-,TRBJ2-2,TRBV6-5,TGTGCCAGCAGTTCGCACACGGCCGGGGAGCTGTTTTTT,CASSSHTAGELFF
-,few,TRBJ1-4,TRBV29-1,TGCAGCGTTTTCTCGGGGCCTGAAAAACTGTTTTTT,CSVFSGPEKLFF
-,-,TRBJ1-6,TRBV7-3,TGTGCCAGCAGCTCGGACAGCCAACTCCCCAATTCACCCCTCCACTTT,CASSSDSQLPNSPLHF
-,-,TRBJ1-3,TRBV2,TGTGCCAGCAGTCAGGAGGGTTTTACTGGAAACACCATATATTTT,CASSQEGFTGNTIYF
TRBD1,-,TRBJ1-2,TRBV2,TGTGCCAGCAGTGAGGGACAGGTCCTATATGGCTACACCTTC,CASSEGQVLYGYTF
-,many,TRBJ1-2,TRBV10-3,TGTGCCATCAGTGAGTCGAACTATGGCTACACCTTC,CAISESNYGYTF
TRBD1,-,TRBJ1-6,TRBV30,TGTGCCTTTCAACAGGGGGCTTTTCGCAATTCACCCCTCCACTTT,CAFQQGAFRNSPLHF
-,-,TRBJ2-1,TRBV20-1,TGCAGTGCTAGAGATCAGGGAAGGCCGGTGGAGCAGTTCTTC,CSARDQGRPVEQFF
-,-,TRBJ2-1,TRBV20-1,TGCAGTGCTATACCCGCCCTCAAGGGCACTTGGAGGGAGCAGTTCTTC,CSAIPALKGTWREQFF
-,-,TRBJ2-5,TRBV7-2,TGTGCCAGCAGCTTAATCTTCACAGAGACCCAGTACTTC,CASSLIFTETQYF
-,-,TRBJ1-1,TRBV6-6,TGTGCCAGCAGTTACTCGGCGGGACACGACAGCAATAAGAACACTGAAGCTTTCTTT,CASSYSAGHDSNKNTEAFF
TRBD1,-,TRBJ1-2,TRBV2,TGTGCCAGCAACTCTCTGGGGACAGGGAGGAACTATGGCTACACCTTC,CASNSLGTGRNYGYTF
TRBD1,-,TRBJ1-6,TRBV2,TGTGCCAGTCAGACAGGGGGTGCTTATAATTCACCCCTCCACTTT,CASQTGGAYNSPLHF
TRBD2,-,TRBJ2-1,TRBV12-3/TRBV12-4,TGTGCCAGCAGTTTACTGGGACTAGCTGACAATGAGCAGTTCTTC,CASSLLGLADNEQFF
TRBD1,once,TRBJ1-5,TRBV14,TGTGCCAGCAGCCCCGGACAGGGGATAAGCAATCAGCCCCAGCATTTT,CASSPGQGISNQPQHF
-,-,TRBJ1-6,TRBV6-6,TGTGCCAGCAACCCCCCCCGGGGACCCCTCCACTTT,CASNPPRGPLHF
-,-,TRBJ2-1,TRBV14,TGTGCCAGCAGCTTGGGGGCGGGAGTAGAGCAGTTCTTC,CASSLGAGVEQFF
TRBD2,-,TRBJ2-1,TRBV6-5,TGTGCCAGCACCGAACTAGCGGCGAATGAGCAGTTCTTC,CASTELAANEQFF
TRBD1,few,TRBJ2-7,TRBV20-1,TGCAGTGCTAGAGGGATTCCCGGGACAGTCTCCTACGAGCAGTACTTC,CSARGIPGTVSYEQYF
-,-,TRBJ2-3,TRBV28,TGTGCCAGCATGACAGATACGCAGTATTTT,CASMTDTQYF
-,-,TRBJ1-1,TRBV6-5,TGTGCCAGCGGCCGACCAGGGGATGAAGCTTTCTTT,CASGRPGDEAFF
-,-,TRBJ2-1,TRBV15,TGTGCCACCACACGGTTTGGGGGCGCGGGCAATGAGCAGTTCTTC,CATTRFGGAGNEQFF
TRBD2,-,TRBJ2-7,TRBV2,TGTGCCAGCAGGCGGGGGGTAAACTACGAGCAGTACTTC,CASRRGVNYEQYF
TRBD1,-,TRBJ2-5,TRBV24-1,TGTGCCACCAGTGACCCAAAGACAGGGGAAGAGACCCAGTACTTC,CATSDPKTGEETQYF